These T cell receptor beta chains were read from a single sample in a study of blood T cells in healthy people across ages. TCRdb processed the 5' RACE reads anew with MiXCR; each CDR3 protein has one entry. The data contain about 830,000 distinct CDR3 sequences, 58% of them seen just once; the ten biggest clones take up over 20%. Sequences were obtained from blood. The origin of the receptors is a man aged 25 to 40 in good health. CDR3s include the opening cysteine and the closing phenylalanine or tryptophan. Fields, in order: clone size, D gene, J gene, V gene, CDR3 protein, CDR3 DNA. D genes are given only for firm matches. The size of a clone is reported for some rows only, either as once, few or many, or as a class for expanded clones.

abundance: -
d_gene: TRBD1
j_gene: TRBJ2-4
v_gene: TRBV27
CDR3aa: CANSLRQGSGRDIQYF
CDR3nt: TGTGCCAACAGTCTCCGACAGGGGTCGGGGCGCGACATTCAGTACTTC

abundance: -
d_gene: TRBD2
j_gene: TRBJ2-1
v_gene: TRBV12-3/TRBV12-4
CDR3aa: CASSLGAGGFEFF
CDR3nt: TGTGCCAGCAGTTTAGGAGCGGGGGGTTTTGAGTTCTTC

abundance: -
d_gene: TRBD1
j_gene: TRBJ2-6
v_gene: TRBV4-3
CDR3aa: CASSQAGGYSGANVLTF
CDR3nt: TGCGCCAGCAGCCAAGCAGGGGGCTATTCTGGGGCCAACGTCCTGACTTTC

abundance: -
d_gene: -
j_gene: TRBJ1-2
v_gene: TRBV20-1
CDR3aa: CSAGQFGRYGYTF
CDR3nt: TGCAGTGCAGGACAGTTTGGTCGCTATGGCTACACCTTC

abundance: -
d_gene: TRBD2
j_gene: TRBJ2-7
v_gene: TRBV4-2
CDR3aa: CASSPGGPTYEQYF
CDR3nt: TGTGCCAGCAGCCCGGGAGGACCGACCTACGAGCAGTACTTC

abundance: -
d_gene: -
j_gene: TRBJ1-5
v_gene: TRBV4-2
CDR3aa: CASSLAYSANQPQHF
CDR3nt: TGTGCCAGCAGCTTGGCCTACAGCGCCAATCAGCCCCAGCATTTT

abundance: -
d_gene: -
j_gene: TRBJ2-5
v_gene: TRBV6-5
CDR3aa: CASSYGPGDQETQYF
CDR3nt: TGTGCCAGCAGTTACGGACCCGGGGACCAAGAGACCCAGTACTTC

abundance: -
d_gene: -
j_gene: TRBJ1-6
v_gene: TRBV6-5
CDR3aa: CASRLAGANNSPLHF
CDR3nt: TGTGCCAGCAGGCTGGCGGGGGCAAATAATTCACCCCTCCACTTT

abundance: -
d_gene: TRBD2
j_gene: TRBJ2-1
v_gene: TRBV5-6
CDR3aa: CASSFFAGGYNEQFF
CDR3nt: TGTGCCAGCAGCTTCTTTGCGGGAGGGTACAATGAGCAGTTCTTC

abundance: -
d_gene: TRBD1
j_gene: TRBJ2-3
v_gene: TRBV4-3
CDR3aa: CASSQGQGATSTDTQYF
CDR3nt: TGCGCCAGCAGCCAAGGACAGGGGGCCACTAGCACAGATACGCAGTATTTT

abundance: -
d_gene: -
j_gene: TRBJ2-1
v_gene: TRBV7-2
CDR3aa: CASRLALQGGNEQFF
CDR3nt: TGTGCCAGCAGGTTAGCGCTCCAGGGGGGGAATGAGCAGTTCTTC

abundance: few
d_gene: -
j_gene: TRBJ1-2
v_gene: TRBV29-1
CDR3aa: CSVEGMPARGNYGYTF
CDR3nt: TGCAGCGTTGAAGGTATGCCAGCGAGGGGAAACTATGGCTACACCTTC

abundance: -
d_gene: -
j_gene: TRBJ2-4
v_gene: TRBV7-2
CDR3aa: CASSLAGPSNIQYF
CDR3nt: TGTGCCAGCAGCTTAGCGGGACCCTCGAACATTCAGTACTTC

abundance: -
d_gene: -
j_gene: TRBJ1-4
v_gene: TRBV29-1
CDR3aa: CSVDRGGDEKLFF
CDR3nt: TGCAGCGTGGATAGGGGGGGTGATGAAAAACTGTTTTTT

abundance: few
d_gene: TRBD2
j_gene: TRBJ2-5
v_gene: TRBV4-2
CDR3aa: CASSQGVAGVQETQYF
CDR3nt: TGTGCCAGCAGCCAAGGGGTAGCGGGGGTTCAAGAGACCCAGTACTTC

abundance: -
d_gene: TRBD2
j_gene: TRBJ2-5
v_gene: TRBV7-2
CDR3aa: CASLSLAGVTETQYF
CDR3nt: TGTGCCAGCCTTTCTCTAGCGGGAGTAACAGAGACCCAGTACTTC

abundance: -
d_gene: -
j_gene: TRBJ1-1
v_gene: TRBV6-6
CDR3aa: CASWDTEAFF
CDR3nt: TGTGCCAGCTGGGACACTGAAGCTTTCTTT

abundance: -
d_gene: -
j_gene: TRBJ2-1
v_gene: TRBV4-3
CDR3aa: CASSQEVFREQFF
CDR3nt: TGCGCCAGCAGCCAAGAAGTATTTAGGGAGCAGTTCTTC

abundance: -
d_gene: -
j_gene: TRBJ1-6
v_gene: TRBV7-2
CDR3aa: CASSFHREVSPLHF
CDR3nt: TGTGCCAGCAGCTTTCACAGGGAGGTTTCACCCCTCCACTTT

abundance: -
d_gene: TRBD2
j_gene: TRBJ2-3
v_gene: TRBV10-3
CDR3aa: CAISPGLAGGTSTQYF
CDR3nt: TGTGCCATCAGCCCAGGACTAGCGGGAGGGACGAGTACGCAGTATTTT

abundance: -
d_gene: -
j_gene: TRBJ2-5
v_gene: TRBV11-2
CDR3aa: CASSLDGGLARTGTNEQYF
CDR3nt: TGTGCCAGCAGCTTAGATGGAGGGCTAGCGCGAACTGGAACCAATGAGCAGTACTTC

abundance: few
d_gene: -
j_gene: TRBJ2-3
v_gene: TRBV7-2
CDR3aa: CASSFGPQGAGDTQYF
CDR3nt: TGTGCCAGCAGCTTTGGGCCACAAGGCGCGGGAGATACGCAGTATTTT

abundance: -
d_gene: -
j_gene: TRBJ2-7
v_gene: TRBV2
CDR3aa: CASSVGVYEQYF
CDR3nt: TGTGCCAGCAGTGTAGGGGTCTACGAGCAGTACTTC

abundance: -
d_gene: TRBD2
j_gene: TRBJ2-1
v_gene: TRBV9
CDR3aa: CASSVLTSGSYNEQFF
CDR3nt: TGTGCCAGCAGCGTCTTGACTAGCGGCTCCTACAATGAGCAGTTCTTC

abundance: -
d_gene: -
j_gene: TRBJ2-7
v_gene: TRBV29-1
CDR3aa: CSVEANYEQYF
CDR3nt: TGCAGCGTGGAGGCAAACTACGAGCAGTACTTC

abundance: -
d_gene: TRBD1
j_gene: TRBJ2-7
v_gene: TRBV7-9
CDR3aa: CASSADLTGVRYEQYF
CDR3nt: TGTGCCAGCAGCGCAGATCTGACAGGGGTCCGCTACGAGCAGTACTTC

abundance: -
d_gene: -
j_gene: TRBJ2-7
v_gene: TRBV6-2/TRBV6-3
CDR3aa: CASTSGARYEQYF
CDR3nt: TGTGCCAGCACTTCCGGAGCCAGATACGAGCAGTACTTC

abundance: -
d_gene: TRBD2
j_gene: TRBJ2-5
v_gene: TRBV6-2/TRBV6-3
CDR3aa: CASRHYGLGLAGEEQYF
CDR3nt: TGTGCCAGCAGACACTATGGTCTGGGACTAGCGGGGGAAGAGCAGTACTTC

abundance: many
d_gene: -
j_gene: TRBJ2-7
v_gene: TRBV29-1
CDR3aa: CSVVYRTARYEQYF
CDR3nt: TGCAGCGTTGTCTACCGTACAGCGCGCTACGAGCAGTACTTC

abundance: -
d_gene: -
j_gene: TRBJ2-2
v_gene: TRBV4-1
CDR3aa: CASSQEDGGELFF
CDR3nt: TGCGCCAGCAGCCAAGAGGATGGCGGGGAGCTGTTTTTT

abundance: -
d_gene: TRBD2
j_gene: TRBJ2-7
v_gene: TRBV7-2
CDR3aa: CASSEGRGAYEQYF
CDR3nt: TGTGCCAGCAGTGAGGGACGGGGGGCCTACGAGCAGTACTTC

abundance: once
d_gene: TRBD1
j_gene: TRBJ2-7
v_gene: TRBV6-5
CDR3aa: CASRPRDRGLGEQYF
CDR3nt: TGTGCCAGCAGACCTCGAGACAGGGGGCTGGGGGAGCAGTACTTC

abundance: -
d_gene: TRBD1
j_gene: TRBJ1-2
v_gene: TRBV7-2
CDR3aa: CASSGQGVIGYGYTF
CDR3nt: TGTGCCAGCAGCGGACAGGGGGTAATCGGCTATGGCTACACCTTC

abundance: -
d_gene: -
j_gene: TRBJ2-7
v_gene: TRBV7-8
CDR3aa: CASSVSEGYEQYF
CDR3nt: TGTGCCAGCAGCGTGAGCGAGGGCTACGAGCAGTACTTC

abundance: once
d_gene: TRBD2
j_gene: TRBJ2-7
v_gene: TRBV7-2
CDR3aa: CASSLVGGSGLDEQYF
CDR3nt: TGTGCCAGCAGCTTAGTGGGGGGGTCAGGCCTGGACGAGCAGTACTTC

abundance: -
d_gene: -
j_gene: TRBJ2-5
v_gene: TRBV27
CDR3aa: CASTLGRTQYF
CDR3nt: TGTGCCAGCACCTTAGGGCGGACCCAGTACTTC

abundance: few
d_gene: TRBD2
j_gene: TRBJ2-5
v_gene: TRBV6-6
CDR3aa: CASTHGREETQYF
CDR3nt: TGTGCCAGCACCCACGGGAGGGAAGAGACCCAGTACTTC

abundance: -
d_gene: -
j_gene: TRBJ1-1
v_gene: TRBV6-5
CDR3aa: CASIAGWKTEAFF
CDR3nt: TGTGCCAGCATCGCAGGGTGGAAAACTGAAGCTTTCTTT

abundance: -
d_gene: -
j_gene: TRBJ2-1
v_gene: TRBV12-3/TRBV12-4
CDR3aa: CASSPRTGLGEQFF
CDR3nt: TGTGCCAGCAGTCCCAGGACAGGACTAGGTGAGCAGTTCTTC

abundance: -
d_gene: -
j_gene: TRBJ2-2
v_gene: TRBV29-1
CDR3aa: CSVRLDTGELFF
CDR3nt: TGCAGCGTCCGTCTAGACACCGGGGAGCTGTTTTTT

abundance: -
d_gene: TRBD2
j_gene: TRBJ2-3
v_gene: TRBV7-3
CDR3aa: CASSLRTSGSADTQYF
CDR3nt: TGTGCCAGCAGCCTGCGGACTAGCGGGAGCGCAGATACGCAGTATTTT

abundance: -
d_gene: -
j_gene: TRBJ1-1
v_gene: TRBV4-3
CDR3aa: CASSQSLGVSAFF
CDR3nt: TGCGCCAGCAGCCAATCTCTGGGTGTTTCAGCTTTCTTT

abundance: -
d_gene: TRBD1
j_gene: TRBJ1-5
v_gene: TRBV4-1
CDR3aa: CASSQVGQGIGQPQHF
CDR3nt: TGCGCCAGCAGCCAGGTGGGACAGGGGATCGGTCAGCCCCAGCATTTT

abundance: -
d_gene: -
j_gene: TRBJ1-6
v_gene: TRBV4-1
CDR3aa: CASSQEAGGVVMSPLHF
CDR3nt: TGCGCCAGCAGCCAAGAAGCCGGGGGGGTAGTAATGTCACCCCTCCACTTT

abundance: -
d_gene: -
j_gene: TRBJ2-2
v_gene: TRBV29-1
CDR3aa: CSASEGAGELFF
CDR3nt: TGCAGCGCCTCGGAAGGAGCCGGGGAGCTGTTTTTT

abundance: -
d_gene: TRBD1
j_gene: TRBJ1-6
v_gene: TRBV20-1
CDR3aa: CSALRTGANSPLHF
CDR3nt: TGCAGTGCCCTGAGGACAGGGGCTAATTCACCCCTCCACTTT

abundance: few
d_gene: -
j_gene: TRBJ2-7
v_gene: TRBV6-5
CDR3aa: CASSSGGAWGPEQYF
CDR3nt: TGTGCCAGCAGTTCGGGTGGGGCTTGGGGCCCCGAGCAGTACTTC

abundance: -
d_gene: -
j_gene: TRBJ2-1
v_gene: TRBV28
CDR3aa: CASSFPPRDYNEQFF
CDR3nt: TGTGCCAGCAGTTTCCCCCCGAGAGATTACAATGAGCAGTTCTTC

abundance: -
d_gene: TRBD2
j_gene: TRBJ2-1
v_gene: TRBV5-8
CDR3aa: CASSPSKTSGGHNEQFF
CDR3nt: TGTGCCAGCAGCCCCTCGAAGACGAGCGGGGGGCACAATGAGCAGTTCTTC

abundance: -
d_gene: -
j_gene: TRBJ2-1
v_gene: TRBV5-1
CDR3aa: CASSLGQLGGEQFF
CDR3nt: TGCGCCAGCAGCTTGGGACAGCTTGGTGGTGAGCAGTTCTTC

abundance: -
d_gene: TRBD2
j_gene: TRBJ2-1
v_gene: TRBV20-1
CDR3aa: CSAIDRSGTINEQFF
CDR3nt: TGCAGTGCTATAGATCGTAGCGGGACCATCAATGAGCAGTTCTTC

abundance: -
d_gene: TRBD2
j_gene: TRBJ2-3
v_gene: TRBV20-1
CDR3aa: CSARSGRGTDTQYF
CDR3nt: TGCAGTGCTAGGAGCGGGAGGGGCACAGATACGCAGTATTTT

abundance: -
d_gene: TRBD2
j_gene: TRBJ2-7
v_gene: TRBV20-1
CDR3aa: CSASRAGGSSYEQYF
CDR3nt: TGCAGTGCTAGTCGTGCGGGCGGGAGCTCCTACGAGCAGTACTTC

abundance: -
d_gene: TRBD2
j_gene: TRBJ2-1
v_gene: TRBV5-1
CDR3aa: CASSRSGGFSEQFF
CDR3nt: TGCGCCAGCAGCCGAAGCGGGGGTTTCAGTGAGCAGTTCTTC

abundance: few
d_gene: -
j_gene: TRBJ1-5
v_gene: TRBV10-3
CDR3aa: CATTDVPGQPQHF
CDR3nt: TGTGCCACAACGGACGTGCCAGGGCAGCCCCAGCATTTT

abundance: few
d_gene: -
j_gene: TRBJ2-3
v_gene: TRBV4-1
CDR3aa: CASSQTDIITDTQYF
CDR3nt: TGCGCCAGCAGCCAAACGGACATAATAACAGATACGCAGTATTTT

abundance: many
d_gene: -
j_gene: TRBJ2-7
v_gene: TRBV4-3
CDR3aa: CASSQDRRNSYEQYF
CDR3nt: TGCGCCAGCAGCCAAGATCGTCGGAACTCCTACGAGCAGTACTTC

abundance: -
d_gene: TRBD1
j_gene: TRBJ1-2
v_gene: TRBV4-3
CDR3aa: CASSQKTGLFGYTF
CDR3nt: TGCGCCAGCAGCCAGAAGACAGGGTTGTTCGGCTACACCTTC